The T cell receptor (beta chain) under discussion was sequenced for a study of patients and donors after allogeneic stem cell transplantation. This CDR3 contains 15 residues. Germline loops: CDR1 SGHRS, CDR2 YFSETQ. Trimming took off 0 bases at V and 3 bases at J, with 12 bases between the two ends. TCRdb passed the RT-PCR reads through MiXCR, listing each CDR3 protein once. This sample has about 24,000 distinct CDR3 sequences, with about 42% found just once. This clonotype appeared a few times. The sample was blood, either unsorted or a sorted T cell fraction (not recorded which). This receptor was obtained from a human donor who was either an allogeneic HSCT recipient or a stem cell or donor lymphocyte infusion donor (not recorded which). It is not recorded whose cells these are; they may come from a transplant donor. The chain combines TRBV5-1 with TRBJ1-2; D ambiguous. CDR3 sequence reads: CASSLVLGLDYGYTF. Written as DNA, the CDR3 is TGCGCCAGCAGCTTGGTGTTAGGGTTGGACTATGGCTACACCTTC. Full variable domain (outside the CDR3, taken from reference TRBV5-1 and TRBJ1-2): KAGVTQTPRYLIKTRGQQVTLSCSPISGHRSVSWYQQTPGQGLQFLFEYFSETQRNKGNFPGRFSGRQFSNSRSEMNVSTLELGDSALYLCASSLVLGLDYGYTFGSGTRLTVV.